This T cell receptor beta chain was found in a study of blood T cell repertoires in COVID-19. Background on the study: PBMCs, B-cell-depleted T cells, or T cells were the source of the cDNA or gDNA that made up the material.

V lost 10 bases, J lost 6 bases, and 21 bases lay in between. The CDR3 consists of 14 residues. The V gene's germline CDR1 is MNHNY and CDR2 SVGAGI (reference sequence). Authors' data handling: Amplifying reference gene primers gave estimates of nucleated cell counts. Profiling relied on immunoSEQ multiplex PCR, and the TCRdb table lists in-frame clones only, not all of them. V and J calls and clone size come straight from that table; D and trimming were deduced from the DNA. In the table there are around 400,000 clones, 70% to 90% of which are singletons. This receptor was identified in a woman between 25 and 40 years old with COVID-19, enrolled during active disease. Sequencing was done on a sample of peripheral blood. The chain recombines TRBV6-6 with TRBJ1-2, with D possibly matching TRBD1 (6 bases). The CDR3 DNA is TGTGCCACCAAAAGAGGTGGGGGCGAGAATGGCTACACCTTC. Its translation: CATKRGGGENGYTF.